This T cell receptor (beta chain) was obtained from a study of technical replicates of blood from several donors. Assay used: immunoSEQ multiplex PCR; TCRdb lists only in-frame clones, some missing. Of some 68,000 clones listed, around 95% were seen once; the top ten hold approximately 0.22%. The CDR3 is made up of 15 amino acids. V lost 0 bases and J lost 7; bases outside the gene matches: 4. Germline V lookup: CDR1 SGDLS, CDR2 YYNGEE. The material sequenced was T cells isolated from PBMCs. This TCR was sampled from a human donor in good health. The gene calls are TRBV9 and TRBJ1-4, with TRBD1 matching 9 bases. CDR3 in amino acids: CASSVGGTGSEKLFF. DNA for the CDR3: TGTGCCAGCAGCGTAGGCGGGACAGGGAGTGAAAAACTGTTTTTT.